These 26 T cell receptor beta chains were all obtained from the same sample, sequenced in a study of blood T cell repertoires in COVID-19. Using immunoSEQ multiplex PCR, the repertoire was profiled, and TCRdb retains in-frame clones only, with some absent. The top ten hold under 10% of the sample, which has 65,000 to 90,000 clones, 80% to 90% seen once. Material for sequencing was peripheral blood. The receptors come from a man aged 50 or older with acute or convalescent COVID-19.

The chain couples TRBV7-8 to TRBJ1-5; D not certain. This CDR3 region has 16 residues. Trimming cost V 5 bases and J 2 bases, with 16 bases left between them. CDR1 and CDR2 from the germline V gene are SGHVS and FQNEAQ. Here the CDR3 DNA reads TGTGCCAGCAGCAACTACGGACGGGGAGGCAATCAGCCCCAGCATTTT. It yields the protein CASSNYGRGGNQPQHF. The whole variable domain, filled in from reference TRBV7-8 and TRBJ1-5, reads GAGVSQSPRYKVAKRGQDVALRCDPISGHVSLFWYQQALGQGPEFLTYFQNEAQLDKSGLPSDRFFAERPEGSVSTLKIQRTQQEDSAVYLCASSNYGRGGNQPQHFGDGTRLSIL.

The rearrangement uses TRBV5-6 and TRBJ1-4; TRBD1 might be the D (6 bases). Germline CDR1 and CDR2: SGHDT and YYEEEE. Trimming took 1 base from V and 8 from J, leaving 6 bases between them. The CDR3 loop spans 12 amino acids. The CDR3 is CASSLTGEKLFF. The CDR3 DNA reads as TGTGCCAGCAGCTTGACAGGGGAAAAACTGTTTTTT.

The chain has TRBV18 and TRBJ1-2, with 12 bases matching TRBD1. V dropped 3 bases and J dropped 8; count of bases not matched to a gene: 7. The germline gives CDR1 KGHSH, CDR2 LQKENI. The CDR3 runs 15 residues. The CDR3 sequence is CASSPMGQGAYGYTF. DNA of the CDR3: TGTGCCAGCTCACCCATGGGACAGGGGGCGTACGGCTACACCTTC.

The J gene is TRBJ1-6, the V gene TRBV3-1 (or the pseudogene TRBV3-2); D unclear. Germline lookup yields CDR1 LGHDT and CDR2 YNNKEL (reference sequence). V was trimmed by 2 bases and J by 8 bases, leaving 7 bases between them. This CDR3 contains 13 residues. The CDR3 loop is CASSQFTDSPLHF. CDR3 DNA: TGTGCCAGCAGCCAATTTACGGATTCACCCCTCCACTTT.

The J gene is TRBJ1-2, the V gene TRBV5-1; 8 bases align to TRBD1. CDR1 is SGHRS and CDR2 is YFSETQ in the germline V gene. Losses at the gene ends were 0 bases for V and 6 bases for J; bases not matched to a gene: 4. CDR3 length equals 14 residues. CDR3 DNA: TGCGCCAGCAGCTTGGCCGGACAGGGTGATGGCTACACCTTC. As protein: CASSLAGQGDGYTF.

The chain links TRBV7-3 to TRBJ2-5; TRBD2 aligns across 9 bases. This CDR3 is 14 amino acids long. Germline-derived CDR1 and CDR2 are SGHTA and FQGTGA. The V segment lost 3 bases and the J segment 1 base; nucleotides outside the gene matches: 0. CDR3 DNA sequence: TGTGCCAGCAGCTTTAGCGGGGGCCAAGAGACCCAGTACTTC. Amino acid sequence: CASSFSGGQETQYF. Full variable domain (outside the CDR3, taken from reference TRBV7-3 and TRBJ2-5): GAGVSQTPSNKVTEKGKYVELRCDPISGHTALYWYRQSLGQGPEFLIYFQGTGAADDSGLPNDRFFAVRPEGSVSTLKIQRTERGDSAVYLCASSFSGGQETQYFGPGTRLLVL.

The gene calls are TRBV27 and TRBJ1-1, with TRBD1 matching 7 bases. V dropped 5 bases and J dropped 7; count of bases not matched to a gene: 13. The CDR3 contains 15 residues. Germline CDR1 reads MNHEY; CDR2 reads SMNVEV (reference sequence). The CDR3 region has the DNA TGTGCCAGCAGTGGGGGCGGCGTCGGACAGGATGAAGCTTTCTTT. Translating gives CASSGGGVGQDEAFF.

The chain recombines TRBV19 with TRBJ2-3; 7 bases are a match to TRBD2. The CDR3 runs to 15 residues. The J segment lost 4 bases and the V segment lost 5 bases, leaving 9 bases of the junction unmatched. Looked up from germline, CDR1 is LNHDA and CDR2 is SQIVND (reference sequence). DNA of the CDR3: TGTGCCAGTAGTCCCGGGAGGCCCAGGGCAGATACGCAGTATTTT. Translation: CASSPGRPRADTQYF.

The chain uses TRBV27 and TRBJ1-3, with 9 bases lining up with TRBD1. Germline assignment: CDR1 MNHEY and CDR2 SMNVEV (reference sequence). The CDR3 loop spans 16 amino acids. J lost 4 bases, V lost 7 bases, and 11 bases had no gene match. The DNA for the CDR3 is TGTGCCAGCACCAACAGGGGGCGCCAGGACGGAAACACCATATATTTT. This encodes CASTNRGRQDGNTIYF.

The CDR3 DNA follows: TGTGCCTGGAGTGCCCCCGGCAATCAGCCCCAGCATTTT. This sequence encodes CAWSAPGNQPQHF. This chain connects TRBV30 to TRBJ1-5, with D unresolved. Trimming shortened V by 1 base and J by 2 bases, and 6 bases separated the two germline ends. This CDR3 region has 13 residues. Germline V CDR1 and CDR2: GTSNPN, SVGIG (reference sequence).

This sequence joins TRBV19 and TRBJ1-2; D is ambiguous. Trimming pared 11 bases from V and 2 bases from J, leaving 15 bases between. Germline V CDR1 and CDR2: LNHDA, SQIVND (reference sequence). CDR3 size: 13 residues. CDR3 DNA sequence: TGTGCCGCCGGAGACGGAAGAAACTATGGCTACACCTTC. Its protein product is CAAGDGRNYGYTF.

The chain combines TRBV6-7 with TRBJ2-5; 9 nucleotides match TRBD2. TRBV6-7 counts as an open reading frame of uncertain function. V lost 0 bases to trimming and J lost 1 base; unmatched junction nucleotides: 3. The CDR3 is 16 residues long. CDR3 coding DNA: TGTGCCAGCAGTTACTCAACTAGCGGGCGCCAAGAGACCCAGTACTTC. It encodes CASSYSTSGRQETQYF.

This clone was seen a handful of times. CDR3 sequence (DNA): TGTGCCAGCAGCCCGGGCACCGGGGAGCTGTTTTTT. This translates into CASSPGTGELFF. The chain has TRBV11-3 and TRBJ2-2; D gene unclear. Deletions cut 5 bases from V and 4 bases from J, with 5 bases between. Germline CDR1 reads SGHNT; CDR2 reads YENEEA. The length of the CDR3 is 12 residues.

The chain is built from TRBV14 and TRBJ2-1, with D unresolved. This CDR3 is 12 amino acids long. Trimming stripped 1 base from V and 5 bases from J, with 3 bases between. CDR1 and CDR2 (germline): SGHDN, FVKESK. CDR3 sequence (DNA): TGTGCCAGCAGCCAAGTTAACAATGAGCAGTTCTTC. Its translation is CASSQVNNEQFF.

The chain couples TRBV28 to TRBJ1-1; 9 nucleotides agree with TRBD1. This CDR3 region has 14 residues. Trimming cost V 6 bases and J 3 bases; bases outside gene matches: 5. Per the germline V gene, CDR1 is MDHEN and CDR2 is SYDVKM. The CDR3 loop reads CASSGTGLDTEAFF. The CDR3 region has the DNA TGTGCCAGCAGCGGGACAGGGTTAGACACTGAAGCTTTCTTT.

The chain employs TRBV18 and TRBJ1-3; TRBD1 might be the D (5 bases). This CDR3 spans 18 amino acids. From germline, CDR1 is KGHSH and CDR2 LQKENI. V lost 2 bases and J lost 0, with 17 bases in between. CDR3: CASSPTTGSPYSGNTIYF. The CDR3 DNA sequence: TGTGCCAGCTCACCAACAACAGGTAGCCCTTACTCTGGAAACACCATATATTTT.

The CDR3: CASSRDTNYGYTF. The DNA of the CDR3 is TGTGCCAGCAGTCGGGACACGAACTATGGCTACACCTTC. This chain links TRBV2 with TRBJ1-2; perhaps TRBD1 as D (6 bases). Germline V gives CDR1 SNHLY, CDR2 FYNNEI. V shed 5 bases and J shed 2 bases, with 9 bases lying between them. There are 13 residues in the CDR3.

J is TRBJ1-4 and V is TRBV10-3; 10 nucleotides agree with TRBD1. Germline V gene lookup returns CDR1 ENHRY and CDR2 SYGVKD. The CDR3 has 16 amino acids. Trimming cost V 6 bases and J 7 bases; bases outside gene matches: 11. CDR3 residues: CAISLTGQGGGEKLFF. CDR3 nucleotides: TGTGCCATCAGCCTAACCGGACAGGGGGGCGGTGAAAAACTGTTTTTT.

The chain links TRBV9 to TRBJ2-3, with D possibly TRBD1 on 6 matching bases. CDR3 length: 14 amino acids. Germline V gene lookup returns CDR1 SGDLS and CDR2 YYNGEE. Trimming cost V 0 bases and J 4 bases, with 9 bases left between them. The CDR3 DNA reads TGTGCCAGCAGCGTAGCAGGGGTGGCAGATACGCAGTATTTT. This codes for CASSVAGVADTQYF.

The J gene is TRBJ1-2, the V gene TRBV5-1; 8 bases agree with TRBD1. CDR1 SGHRS and CDR2 YFSETQ come from the germline V gene. J gave up 4 bases and V 0 bases, and 5 bases lay outside the gene matches. The CDR3 contains 15 residues. CDR3 sequence reads: CASSLGGQAFYGYTF. The CDR3 nucleotides read TGCGCCAGCAGCTTGGGGGGACAGGCTTTCTATGGCTACACCTTC.

J is TRBJ2-6 and V is TRBV5-4, with a weak D call TRBD1 (6 bases). With 0 bases removed from V and 2 bases from J, the gap between germline ends came to 9 bases. The CDR3 is made up of 16 amino acids. Germline CDR1 reads SGHNT; CDR2 reads YYREEE (reference sequence). CDR3 sequence (DNA): TGTGCCAGCAGCTTGGGCAGGGGTACTGGGGCCAACGTCCTGACTTTC. Its protein product is CASSLGRGTGANVLTF.

This clone was found a few times. The rearrangement joins TRBV19 to TRBJ2-4; possibly TRBD1 for D (6 bases). The germline gives CDR1 LNHDA, CDR2 SQIVND (reference sequence). Trimming took off 5 bases at V and 11 bases at J, with 16 bases between the two ends. This CDR3 is 13 amino acids long. The CDR3 nucleotides are TGTGCCAGTAGTTTTAGTTTAGGACAGCTTCAGTACTTC. It codes for CASSFSLGQLQYF. Filled out from reference TRBV19 and TRBJ2-4, the complete variable domain reads DGGITQSPKYLFRKEGQNVTLSCEQNLNHDAMYWYRQDPGQGLRLIYYSQIVNDFQKGDIAEGYSVSREKKESFPLTVTSAQKNPTAFYLCASSFSLGQLQYFGAGTRLSVL.

This clone was detected only a few times. Different DNA sequences within this sample yield the same CDR3. This sequence joins TRBV12-3 or TRBV12-4 and TRBJ1-4; D gene ambiguous. The V gene lost 2 bases and the J gene lost 8 bases, with 9 bases spanning the gap. The CDR3 loop spans 13 amino acids. Here the CDR3 DNA reads TGTGCCAGCAGTTTATCGGGTCTAGAAAAACTGTTTTTT. Translation gives CASSLSGLEKLFF.

V usage is TRBV7-3 and J usage is TRBJ1-1, with unresolved D. The germline V gene encodes CDR1 SGHTA and CDR2 FQGTGA. CDR3 length: 13 residues. Deletions cut 0 bases from V and 2 bases from J, with 4 bases between. The CDR3 reads CASSLTANTEAFF. The CDR3 DNA reads as TGTGCCAGCAGCTTAACGGCCAACACTGAAGCTTTCTTT.

This chain connects TRBV12-3 or TRBV12-4 to TRBJ1-2; D not resolved. V was cut by 3 bases and J by 1 base, with 6 bases left in between. The CDR3 is 13 amino acids. In nucleotides, the CDR3 is TGTGCCAGCAGTTTGGAGGATAACTATGGCTACACCTTC. Protein sequence: CASSLEDNYGYTF.

The CDR3 DNA sequence: TGTGCCACCAGTGGCGGGACAGCCCACAATGAGCAGTTCTTC. Its translation: CATSGGTAHNEQFF. The rearrangement joins TRBV24-1 to TRBJ2-1, with D possibly being TRBD1 (7 bases). The germline CDR1 and CDR2 sequences are KGHDR and SFDVKD. Trimming stripped 5 bases from V and 5 bases from J, with 12 bases between. There are 14 residues in the CDR3.